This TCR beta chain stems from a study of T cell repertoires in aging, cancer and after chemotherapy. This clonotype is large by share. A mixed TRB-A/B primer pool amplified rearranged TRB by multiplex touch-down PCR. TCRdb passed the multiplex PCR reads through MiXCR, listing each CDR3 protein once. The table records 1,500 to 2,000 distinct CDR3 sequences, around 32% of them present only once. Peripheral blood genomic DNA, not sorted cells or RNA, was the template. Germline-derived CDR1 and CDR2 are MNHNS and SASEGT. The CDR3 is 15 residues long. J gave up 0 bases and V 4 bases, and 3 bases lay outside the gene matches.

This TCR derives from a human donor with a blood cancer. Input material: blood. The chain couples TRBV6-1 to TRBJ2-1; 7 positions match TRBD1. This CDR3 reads CASSAQGRSYNEQFF. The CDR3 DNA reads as TGTGCCAGCAGTGCACAGGGGCGCTCCTACAATGAGCAGTTCTTC.